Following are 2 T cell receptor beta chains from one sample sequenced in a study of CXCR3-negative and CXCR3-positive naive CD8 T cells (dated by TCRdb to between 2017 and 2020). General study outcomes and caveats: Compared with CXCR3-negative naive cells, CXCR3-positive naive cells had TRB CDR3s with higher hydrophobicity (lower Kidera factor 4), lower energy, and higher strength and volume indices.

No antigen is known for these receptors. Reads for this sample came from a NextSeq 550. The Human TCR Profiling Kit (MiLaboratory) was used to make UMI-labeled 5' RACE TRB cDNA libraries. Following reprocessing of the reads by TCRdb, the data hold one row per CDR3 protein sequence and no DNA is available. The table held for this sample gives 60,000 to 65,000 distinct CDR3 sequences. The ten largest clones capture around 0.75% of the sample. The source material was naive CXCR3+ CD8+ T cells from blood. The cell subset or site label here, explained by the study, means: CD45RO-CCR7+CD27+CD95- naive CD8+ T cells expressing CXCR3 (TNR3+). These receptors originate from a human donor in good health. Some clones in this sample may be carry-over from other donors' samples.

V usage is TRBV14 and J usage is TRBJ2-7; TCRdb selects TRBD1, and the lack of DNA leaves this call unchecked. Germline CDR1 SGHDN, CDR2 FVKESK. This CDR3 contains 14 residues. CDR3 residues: CASSPGQGAYEQYF.

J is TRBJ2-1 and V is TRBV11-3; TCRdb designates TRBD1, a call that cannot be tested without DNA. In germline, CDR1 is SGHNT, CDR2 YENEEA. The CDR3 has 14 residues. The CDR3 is CASSARGPYTEQFF.